This T cell receptor (beta chain) was retrieved from a study of metastatic and nonmetastatic thyroid tumors. Turning to the study itself: Comparative analysis of repertoires was undertaken across blood and tumor or nodule tissue obtained from malignant and benign thyroid patients.

Patients had received no treatment of any kind before thyroid surgery. TCRdb re-analyzed the PCR reads using MiXCR. The table records 21,000 or so clones, approximately 14% of them present only once. This clone appeared many times. Looked up from germline, CDR1 is MDHEN and CDR2 is SYDVKM. V gave up 2 bases and J gave up 1 base, with 5 bases separating them. The CDR3 loop spans 13 amino acids. J is TRBJ2-5 and V is TRBV28; D unclear. Sequenced: blood. The receptor was isolated from a female donor with papillary thyroid cancer or a benign thyroid nodule (not recorded which). Some clones in this sample may be carry-over from other donors' samples. For the CDR3, the DNA is TGTGCCAGCAGTTTAGTCGGCCAAGAGACCCAGTACTTC. Residues: CASSLVGQETQYF.